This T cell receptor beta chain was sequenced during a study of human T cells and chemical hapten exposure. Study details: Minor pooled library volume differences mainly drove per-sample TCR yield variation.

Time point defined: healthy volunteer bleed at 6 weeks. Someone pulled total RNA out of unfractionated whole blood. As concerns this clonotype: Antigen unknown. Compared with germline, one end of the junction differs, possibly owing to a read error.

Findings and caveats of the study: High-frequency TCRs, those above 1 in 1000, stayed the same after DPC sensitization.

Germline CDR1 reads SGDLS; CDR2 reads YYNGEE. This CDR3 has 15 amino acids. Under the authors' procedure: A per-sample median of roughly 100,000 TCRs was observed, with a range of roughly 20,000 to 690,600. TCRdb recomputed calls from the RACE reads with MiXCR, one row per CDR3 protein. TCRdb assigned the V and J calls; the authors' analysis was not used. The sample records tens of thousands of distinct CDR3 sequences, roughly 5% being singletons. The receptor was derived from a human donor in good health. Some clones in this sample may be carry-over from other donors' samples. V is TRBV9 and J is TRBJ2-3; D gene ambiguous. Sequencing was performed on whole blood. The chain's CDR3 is CTSSVVGWPGDTQYF. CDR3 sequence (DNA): TGTACCAGCAGCGTAGTGGGGTGGCCCGGGGATACGCAGTATTTT.